The subject of this entry is one TCR beta chain. Its cognate antigen is unknown. The sample belongs to a study of vaccination and CD4 T cells after COVID-19. Treatment described: approximately 9-day PBMC culture with coronavirus spike peptide pools or control peptides (ViraFEST assay). In the ViraFEST assay, peptide-pool expansion preceded TCR sequencing of expanded clonotypes. The Oncomine TCR Beta short-read assay generated sequence data from the DNA of cultured CD4+ T cells. TCRdb passed the PCR reads through MiXCR, listing each CDR3 protein once. The sample consists of roughly 20,000 distinct CDR3 sequences, 26% of them appearing once. Looked up from germline, CDR1 is MDHEN and CDR2 is SYDVKM. The CDR3 is made up of 13 amino acids. Trimming took off 5 bases at V and 2 bases at J, with 7 bases between the two ends.

The sequenced sample was cultured CD4+ T cells from blood. The V call is TRBV28, the J call TRBJ2-1; D gene unclear. The source of this sequence is a human donor with COVID-19. The CDR3 DNA reads as TGTGCCAGCAGTGGTGGACCCTACAATGAGCAGTTCTTC. Translated, it gives CASSGGPYNEQFF. Based on the CDR3 plus reference TRBV28 and TRBJ2-1, the full variable domain is DVKVTQSSRYLVKRTGEKVFLECVQDMDHENMFWYRQDPGLGLRLIYFSYDVKMKEKGDIPEGYSVSREKKERFSLILESASTNQTSMYLCASSGGPYNEQFFGPGTRLTVL.